The T cell receptor (beta chain) described here comes from a study of control samples from healthy donors and cancer patients. The CDR3 totals 12 residues. V lost 3 bases and J 4 bases, leaving 6 bases between the germline ends. Clones were sequenced by immunoSEQ multiplex PCR, and TCRdb holds only the in-frame ones, with some missing. This sample has roughly 80,000 clones, with over 75% found just once. Sequenced sample: blood. This chain joins TRBV12-3 or TRBV12-4 and TRBJ1-1; D remains ambiguous. The TCR originated in a woman between 50 and 59 years old in good health. The CDR3 loop is CASSFFRTEAFF. The DNA of the CDR3 is TGTGCCAGCAGTTTTTTCCGCACTGAAGCTTTCTTT.